This paragraph reports one T cell receptor (beta chain). Its matching antigen is unknown. With 4 bases clipped from V and 3 bases from J, the junction kept 0 bases outside the gene matches. Looked up from germline, CDR1 is SNHLY and CDR2 is FYNNEI. This CDR3 region has 12 residues. This entry comes from a study of OX40 agonist ivuxolimab in advanced cancers. Data came from immunoSEQ multiplex PCR; TCRdb stores just in-frame clones and leaves some out. The sample has 43,000 or so clones, approximately 90% seen once. Study findings and constraints: Blood T cells, both CD4+ and CD8+, expanded clonally by week 6 at 0.1 to 3.0 mg/kg. Antigen specificity of clonally expanded peripheral T cells was not established.

The clonotype comes from an adult with an advanced solid tumor such as melanoma, head and neck, liver or kidney cancer. The source was CD4+ or CD8+ T cells sorted from blood, collected in a trial of the OX40 agonist ivuxolimab. V and J are TRBV2 and TRBJ2-7; 7 bases match TRBD2. This chain's CDR3 is CASSGEGYEQYF. CDR3 nucleotides: TGTGCCAGCAGTGGGGAGGGCTACGAGCAGTACTTC.